This T cell receptor beta chain was identified in a study of identical twins (dated by TCRdb to about 2016). About the study as a whole: The study deep-sequenced TCR alpha and beta repertoires from monozygotic twins, unrelated adults of various ages and cord blood to test whether fetal clonotypes persist. Replicate twin experiments were performed at different times using different library preparation protocols to rule out contamination.

General study outcomes and caveats: Fewer insertions were carried by abundant cord blood beta clonotypes; a weaker similar trend was observed in young adult naive repertoires, while no such trend was observed in memory repertoires. In beta out-of-frame sequences, excess twin sharing was weaker, because having fewer shared sequences lowered the signal-to-noise ratio. Compared with coincidental sharing between unrelated individuals, out-of-frame TCR alpha sequences shared between twins had an excess of sequences with low generation probability. Invariant T cells such as MAIT and iNKT could partly confound zero-insertion analyses, although diverse VJ usage argued against such confounding for most clonotypes. Out-of-frame TCR alpha sharing in monozygotic twins was systematically underestimated by recombination models, whereas sharing between unrelated individuals was in agreement with the recombination models. Because the same donors could not be followed over many years, the conclusions relied on cross-sectional statistical analysis.

Library preparation used 5' RACE. Sequencing took place on an Illumina HiSeq 2000. Template switching introduced a universal primer binding site; the final cDNA contained a unique molecular identifier, enabling accurate counting of TCR cDNA molecules. Specific primers in the conserved constant-segment region were used to synthesize first-strand cDNA for TCR alpha and beta chains. Each cDNA library was double barcoded, with a SMART-Mk sample barcode plus Illumina barcodes, to control for contamination. TruSeq adapter sequences along with Illumina sample barcodes were introduced in two successive PCR steps. The Illumina HiSeq platform was used with custom primers to sequence TCR alpha and beta cDNA libraries. In the source study's methods: Unique molecular identifiers were extracted from raw reads with MiGEC, and CDR3 positions were determined with MiXCR. For each individual, recombination models were inferred using an EM algorithm with the repgenHMM and IGoR tools. Shared clonotypes were analyzed with the tcR package in R, and sharing was normalized by the product of cloneset sizes. Out-of-frame nonproductive sequences were analyzed to study raw recombination free of thymic and clonal selection effects. TCRdb applied fastp at Q25 and MiXCR to the public reads, then kept only in-frame beta chains. Here each entry gathers all rows of one CDR3 protein and keeps the most common genes and DNA. The V and J calls reflect TCRdb's pipeline rather than the authors' work. This sample holds fewer than 450,000 distinct CDR3 sequences; roughly 9% were observed only once. The top ten hold 8% to 10% of the sample.

Every donor was a healthy Caucasian. The study also sequenced three unrelated non-twin adults: a male aged 18 to 30, a male aged 50 to 60 and a female aged 50 to 60. Miltenyi CD45RO+ enrichment and human naive T-cell isolation kits were used to isolate memory (CD45RO+) and naive T cells from PBMC. For this clonotype: Its recognized antigen is unknown. No much larger clone is present one base from it, and per-base qualities are unavailable.

Deletion took 0 bases off V and 5 bases off J, with a span of 13 bases between the germline ends. The germline V gene yields SGHRS for CDR1 and YFSETQ for CDR2. From cysteine to phenylalanine, the CDR3 is 15 amino acids long. Only CDR3 DNA is held: 45 bases, read in frame from base 1. The receptor was isolated from a woman aged 45-60 years in good health. Sequenced input: naive T cells sorted from blood. The sample's cell subset or site label is to be understood as: cells isolated with a human naive T-cell isolation kit. The rearrangement combines TRBV5-1 with TRBJ2-3, with no confident D gene call. The CDR3 protein is CASSLALGGGDTQYF. In nucleotides, the sequence is TGCGCCAGCAGCTTGGCCCTGGGTGGTGGAGATACGCAGTATTTT.